This T cell receptor (beta chain) was identified in a study of blood T cell repertoires in COVID-19. Study details: Spain, Italy and the United States supplied samples that represented acute and convalescent COVID-19.

In terms of age and location, participants ranged from roughly 18 to 95 years and lived in under 30 US areas. Participants had their cohort set by participant-reported clinical history. As handled by the study authors: Estimation of nucleated cell counts relied on the amplification of reference gene primers. Libraries were prepared by immunoSEQ multiplex PCR; TCRdb keeps only in-frame clonotypes and omits some of them. That table supplies the V and J calls and clone size; D and trimming were determined from the DNA. The sample comprises around 150,000 clones, roughly 83% of which are singletons, and roughly 5% rests with the top ten. The specimen sequenced was PBMCs or T cells enriched from blood (not recorded which). This clonotype was sampled from an older man who had been exposed to COVID-19.

As DNA, the CDR3 is TGTGCCAGCAGCCCTTCTACCAGGGGGGCCACTGAAGCTTTCTTT. Translating it yields CASSPSTRGATEAFF. This chain links TRBV6-2 or TRBV6-3 with TRBJ1-1; TRBD1 agrees at 7 bases. The CDR3 has 15 residues. J gave up 4 bases and V 6 bases, and 11 bases lay outside the gene matches. Germline CDR1 reads MNHEY; CDR2 reads SVGEGT.